This is a list of T cell receptor beta chains from one sample in a study of T cells in Graves' hyperthyroidism and ophthalmopathy. MiXCR was run by TCRdb on the multiplex PCR reads, yielding one entry per CDR3 protein. The sample shows 600,000 to 750,000 distinct CDR3 sequences, 15% to 20% of them seen only once. Material: blood. These TCRs come from a man in his fifties with Graves' hyperthyroidism. Each CDR3 is given with its conserved first and last residue. D genes are given only for firm matches. Only part of the rows carry a size: once, few, many, or a class if the clone is expanded.

-,TRBV6-1,TRBJ1-5,-,CASSGTRSGGGSNQPQHF,TGTGCCAGCAGCGGAACTCGGTCCGGCGGGGGAAGCAATCAGCCCCAGCATTTT
many,TRBV10-3,TRBJ2-1,-,CAISGTPNIEQFF,TGTGCCATCAGTGGGACACCTAACATTGAGCAGTTCTTC
-,TRBV12-3/TRBV12-4,TRBJ1-2,TRBD1,CASSYGTGSDYTF,TGTGCCAGCAGTTACGGGACAGGGAGCGACTACACCTTC
many,TRBV5-1,TRBJ2-7,-,CASSSGAQLYEQYF,TGCGCCAGCAGCTCGGGGGCACAACTCTACGAGCAGTACTTC
-,TRBV16,TRBJ2-7,TRBD1,CASSLPDRVGEQYF,TGTGCCAGCAGCCTACCGGACAGGGTGGGTGAGCAGTACTTC
many,TRBV6-2/TRBV6-3,TRBJ2-7,TRBD1,CASQTGGIFFYEQYF,TGTGCCAGCCAAACAGGGGGGATCTTTTTCTACGAGCAGTACTTC
-,TRBV28,TRBJ2-3,TRBD2,CASSLAGGRTGTQYF,TGTGCCAGCAGTTTAGCGGGAGGCCGCACAGGTACGCAGTATTTT
many,TRBV28,TRBJ2-6,TRBD1,CASSPRTGYVGANVLTF,TGTGCCAGCAGTCCACGGACAGGGTATGTTGGGGCCAACGTCCTGACTTTC
-,TRBV2,TRBJ2-2,-,CASKRNTGELFF,TGTGCCAGCAAGCGGAACACCGGGGAGCTGTTTTTT
-,TRBV29-1,TRBJ2-7,TRBD2,CSVGLAGAYEQYF,TGCAGCGTCGGACTAGCGGGAGCCTACGAGCAGTACTTC
-,TRBV24-1,TRBJ2-1,TRBD2,CATSDFLAGGIHEQFF,TGTGCCACCAGTGATTTCCTAGCGGGAGGAATCCATGAGCAGTTCTTC
-,TRBV6-1,TRBJ1-4,TRBD1,CASRRQGNEKLFF,TGTGCCAGCAGGCGACAGGGGAATGAAAAACTGTTTTTT
many,TRBV18,TRBJ1-1,-,CASSLQGETEAFF,TGTGCCAGCTCCCTACAGGGTGAGACTGAAGCTTTCTTT
-,TRBV5-1,TRBJ1-3,-,CASSLEAGLSGNTIYF,TGCGCCAGCAGCTTGGAGGCAGGGCTCTCTGGAAACACCATATATTTT
-,TRBV19,TRBJ2-7,TRBD1,CASNAGTGTYEQYF,TGTGCCAGTAATGCCGGGACAGGCACCTACGAGCAGTACTTC
-,TRBV7-9,TRBJ2-2,-,CASSSQGLSNTGELFF,TGTGCCAGCAGCTCACAGGGCTTGTCGAACACCGGGGAGCTGTTTTTT
few,TRBV25-1,TRBJ2-4,-,CASSERRGYNIQYF,TGTGCCAGCAGTGAAAGGAGGGGATACAACATTCAGTACTTC
once,TRBV4-2,TRBJ2-2,-,CASSQGDRAGPGELFF,TGTGCCAGCAGCCAGGGGGACCGAGCTGGTCCCGGGGAGCTGTTTTTT
-,TRBV18,TRBJ2-7,-,CASSARLNLYEQYF,TGTGCCAGCTCAGCAAGACTCAACCTCTACGAGCAGTACTTC
once,TRBV5-1,TRBJ2-3,TRBD1,CASSRGQATTDTQYF,TGCGCCAGCAGCCGGGGACAGGCTACGACAGATACGCAGTATTTT
many,TRBV20-1,TRBJ1-6,-,CSADASGASPLHF,TGCAGTGCCGACGCCTCGGGGGCTTCACCCCTCCACTTT
few,TRBV3-1,TRBJ2-7,-,CASSQEWGHEQYF,TGTGCCAGCAGCCAGGAGTGGGGCCACGAGCAGTACTTC
many,TRBV12-3/TRBV12-4,TRBJ2-2,-,CASRTGGLAGAGELFF,TGTGCCAGCAGGACAGGGGGGCTAGCGGGAGCCGGGGAGCTGTTTTTT
-,TRBV19,TRBJ1-1,TRBD1,CASSRDRAGAEAFF,TGTGCCAGTAGTCGGGACAGGGCGGGCGCTGAAGCTTTCTTT
many,TRBV13,TRBJ2-5,-,CASAGRKETQYF,TGTGCCAGCGCGGGAAGAAAAGAGACCCAGTACTTC
few,TRBV19,TRBJ2-3,TRBD2,CASSTSGRESDTQYF,TGTGCCAGTAGTACCAGCGGGAGGGAGTCAGATACGCAGTATTTT
-,TRBV14,TRBJ2-1,TRBD2,CASSQDWVSSGNQQFF,TGTGCCAGCAGCCAAGATTGGGTCTCTAGCGGCAATCAGCAGTTCTTC